This TCR beta chain is drawn from a study of graft-versus-host responses after intestinal transplantation. Regarding the study as a whole: Graft-donor T cell macrochimerism coincided with high graft-versus-host to host-versus-graft clonal ratios in allografts.

The table came from immunoSEQ multiplex PCR; TCRdb's copy has only in-frame clones and leaves some out. Among about 97,000 clones listed, about nine tenths were seen once. This CDR3 contains 18 residues. V trimming: 1 base; J trimming: 0 bases; junction bases outside the gene matches: 8. CDR1 is SGHTS, CDR2 YDEGEE, per germline. About this clone: What it binds is not known.

The sample in question was unstimulated CD4+ T cells sorted from spleen or lymph node cells, obtained before transplant. This TCR was sampled from a human donor who was the organ donor for an intestinal transplant. The chain is built from TRBV5-8 and TRBJ2-2; 8 nucleotides align to TRBD1. CDR3 loop: CASSLWTGSSSNTGELFF. As DNA, the CDR3 is TGTGCCAGCAGCTTGTGGACAGGGTCTTCCTCGAACACCGGGGAGCTGTTTTTT. Variable domain in full (rest from reference TRBV5-8 and TRBJ2-2): EAGVTQSPTHLIKTRGQQATLRCSPISGHTSVYWYQQALGLGLQFLLWYDEGEERNRGNFPPRFSGRQFPNYSSELNVNALELEDSALYLCASSLWTGSSSNTGELFFGEGSRLTVL.